This T cell receptor beta chain was documented in a study of regulatory T cells in long-lasting Graves disease. Study-level points and caveats: Favored usage of TRBV28, TRBJ1-2 and TRBJ2-5 was recorded in persistent disease.

This clonotype was detected ten times or more. Its target is not known. The time point here: newly diagnosed GD, antithyroid drugs for less than 3 months. Researchers made the TCR library from RNA that was extracted from PBMCs. Library construction for TCR beta used iRepertoire HTBI primers and Arm-PCR of CDR3 regions. TCRdb re-called the multiplex PCR reads through MiXCR, storing one row per CDR3 protein. The data hold fewer than 450,000 distinct CDR3 sequences, with 15% observed a single time. With 0 bases clipped from V and 8 bases from J, the junction kept 8 bases outside the gene matches. The CDR3 runs 16 residues. Germline CDR1 reads LGHNA; CDR2 reads YSLEER. These same records also appear under a second study, on T cells in Graves' hyperthyroidism and ophthalmopathy.

The chain uses TRBV4-3 and TRBJ2-2; 8 bases match TRBD2. The material was peripheral blood mononuclear cells (PBMCs), obtained at new diagnosis, from a patient treated with antithyroid drugs. The TCR comes from a middle-aged woman with Graves disease. CDR3 DNA: TGCGCCAGCAGCCAAGAAACGGGAGGGCTCAGTGGGGAGCTGTTTTTT. It encodes CASSQETGGLSGELFF.